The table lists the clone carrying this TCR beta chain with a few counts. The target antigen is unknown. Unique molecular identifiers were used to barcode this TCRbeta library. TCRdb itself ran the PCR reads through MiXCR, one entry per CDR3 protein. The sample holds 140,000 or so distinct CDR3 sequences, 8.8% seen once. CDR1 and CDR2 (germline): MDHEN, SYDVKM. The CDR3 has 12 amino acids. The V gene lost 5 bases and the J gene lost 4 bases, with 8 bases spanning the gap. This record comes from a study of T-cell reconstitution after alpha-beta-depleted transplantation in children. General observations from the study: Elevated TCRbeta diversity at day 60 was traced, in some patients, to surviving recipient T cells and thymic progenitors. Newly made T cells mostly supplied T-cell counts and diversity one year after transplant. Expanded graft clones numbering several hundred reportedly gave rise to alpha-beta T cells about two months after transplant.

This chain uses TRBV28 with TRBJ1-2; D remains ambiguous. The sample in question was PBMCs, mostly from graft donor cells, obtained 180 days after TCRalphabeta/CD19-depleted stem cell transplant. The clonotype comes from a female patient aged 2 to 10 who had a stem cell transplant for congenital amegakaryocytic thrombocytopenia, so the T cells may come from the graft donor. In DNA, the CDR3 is TGTGCCAGCAGTACCATTAGCTATGGCTACACCTTC. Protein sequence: CASSTISYGYTF.